The 26 T cell receptor beta chains in this list originate from one sample, sequenced in a study of cytomegalovirus exposure and HLA in healthy donors (dated by TCRdb to 2016 to 2017). Library preparation was by the immunoSEQ multiplex PCR assay. The multiplex PCR relied on a mix of 60 forward primers for TCR Vbeta segments and 13 reverse primers for TCR Jbeta segments. TCRdb carries this immuneACCESS record with in-frame sequences only. Its versions omit some clonotypes, under half of them owing to an unresolved V gene in the studies checked, with the rest unexplained. The sample's table covers more than 140,000 clones. The ten top clones hold approximately 2% of the sample. The sample was PBMCs. These receptor sequences come from a woman between 18 and 29 years old in good health and CMV-seronegative.

V usage is TRBV23-1 and J usage is TRBJ2-5; the D gene is possibly TRBD2 (6 bases). TRBV23-1 is given ORF status, its function remaining uncertain. This CDR3 is 20 amino acids long. V dropped 0 bases and J dropped 11 bases, with 34 bases sitting between them. This CDR3 reads CASSQSRRGRPRCPAREQYF. CDR3 DNA sequence: TGCGCCAGCAGTCAATCGAGACGGGGGAGACCACGATGCCCGGCGAGGGAGCAGTACTTC.

This chain uses TRBV11-3 with TRBJ2-5; 11 bases line up with TRBD2. CDR1 and CDR2 (germline): SGHNT, YENEEA. This CDR3 is built from 15 residues. V was clipped by 4 bases and J by 4 bases; unmatched bases: 5. CDR3: CASSSGTSGLETQYF. The CDR3 region has the DNA TGTGCCAGCAGCTCCGGGACTAGCGGCTTAGAGACCCAGTACTTC.

This chain uses TRBV5-4 with TRBJ2-7, with 12 bases aligning to TRBD2. The CDR3 sequence is 19 residues long. Germline values: CDR1 SGHNT, CDR2 YYREEE (reference sequence). V shed 3 bases and J 0 bases; nucleotides not matched to a gene: 13. CDR3: CASSSVKTSGSSHSYEQYF. The CDR3 DNA reads TGTGCCAGCAGCTCGGTGAAGACTAGCGGGAGTAGTCACTCCTACGAGCAGTACTTC.

This chain links TRBV27 with TRBJ2-2; D remains ambiguous. This CDR3 has 14 residues. Germline V gene data show CDR1 as MNHEY and CDR2 as SMNVEV (reference sequence). V lost 2 bases, J lost 1 base, and 5 bases lay in between. The CDR3 region is CASSLLLNTGELFF. DNA for the CDR3: TGTGCCAGCAGTTTACTATTGAACACCGGGGAGCTGTTTTTT.

The chain links TRBV6-6 to TRBJ2-5; 7 nucleotides match TRBD1. Germline V gene lookup returns CDR1 MNHNY and CDR2 SVGAGI (reference sequence). Germline trimming cut 7 bases from V and 2 bases from J; bases unmatched to any gene: 4. This CDR3 spans 13 amino acids. CDR3 region: CASTGTVQETQYF. The CDR3 DNA follows: TGTGCCAGCACTGGGACAGTTCAAGAGACCCAGTACTTC.

The genes are TRBV7-3 and TRBJ2-1; tentatively, D is TRBD2 (6 bases). CDR3 size: 15 residues. Trimming cost V 2 bases and J 10 bases, with 18 bases left between them. Germline lookup yields CDR1 SGHTA and CDR2 FQGTGA. The CDR3 protein is CASSLLAVGGREQFF. For the CDR3, the DNA is TGTGCCAGCAGCTTATTAGCGGTCGGTGGTAGGGAGCAGTTCTTC.

The CDR3 coding sequence is TGTGCCAGCAGTGACCCGGGACAGGGCGGGACTAACTATGGCTACACCTTC. Protein sequence: CASSDPGQGGTNYGYTF. This chain uses TRBV9 with TRBJ1-2; 9 positions match TRBD1. There are 17 residues in the CDR3. Per the germline V gene, CDR1 is SGDLS and CDR2 is YYNGEE. The J segment lost 0 bases and the V segment lost 5 bases, leaving 11 bases of the junction unmatched.

V usage is TRBV5-6 and J usage is TRBJ2-5, with 8 bases aligning to TRBD1. The V gene end was trimmed by 2 bases and the J gene end by 1 base; junction bases not matched to a gene: 1. Germline V gene data show CDR1 as SGHDT and CDR2 as YYEEEE. This CDR3 has 14 amino acids. CDR3 DNA: TGTGCCAGCAGCTTCGGACAGGGCCAAGAGACCCAGTACTTC. Protein: CASSFGQGQETQYF.

The CDR3 here is CASSLVSYEQYF. The CDR3 DNA reads TGTGCCAGCAGCTTAGTATCCTACGAGCAGTACTTC. The V and J genes are TRBV13 and TRBJ2-7, with D uncertain. CDR1 and CDR2 (germline): PRHDT, FYEKMQ (reference sequence). The CDR3 spans 12 residues. Trimming pared 1 base from V and 1 base from J, leaving 2 bases between.

The chain has TRBV7-3 and TRBJ2-3; TRBD2 aligns across 12 bases. V shed 5 bases and J 6 bases; nucleotides not matched to a gene: 6. Germline CDR1 SGHTA, CDR2 FQGTGA. This CDR3 is built from 15 residues. CDR3 residues: CASSPTSGRWDTQYF. The DNA of the CDR3 is TGTGCCAGCAGCCCCACTAGCGGGAGGTGGGATACGCAGTATTTT.

The rearrangement joins TRBV5-4 to TRBJ1-3; TRBD1 might be the D (5 bases). The length of the CDR3 is 14 residues. The V gene lost 4 bases and the J gene lost 3 bases, with 11 bases spanning the gap. Germline CDR1 SGHNT, CDR2 YYREEE (reference sequence). Written as DNA, the CDR3 is TGTGCCAGCAGCGCTAGGGGTTATGGAAACACCATATATTTT. This codes for CASSARGYGNTIYF.

J is TRBJ2-1 and V is TRBV11-2; 9 nucleotides line up with TRBD2. The CDR3 is made up of 16 amino acids. With V trimmed by 5 bases and J by 5 bases, 10 bases remained unmatched. Germline V gene sequence: CDR1 SGHAT, CDR2 FQNNGV. The CDR3: CASSRQLAGDNNEQFF. The CDR3, as DNA: TGTGCCAGCAGCCGTCAATTAGCGGGAGATAACAATGAGCAGTTCTTC.

The rearrangement joins TRBV30 to TRBJ1-6, with TRBD1 as a possible D gene (6 bases). CDR3 size: 15 residues. V was shortened by 0 bases and J by 9 bases, with 15 bases between the two germline ends. Germline values: CDR1 GTSNPN, CDR2 SVGIG (reference sequence). The CDR3 spells CAWSVPRGGGSPLHF. CDR3 DNA: TGTGCCTGGAGTGTTCCCAGGGGCGGGGGTTCACCCCTCCACTTT.

The chain links TRBV30 to TRBJ1-1, with D possibly matching TRBD1 (5 bases). V was trimmed by 5 bases and J by 4 bases, leaving 11 bases between them. This CDR3 region has 12 residues. Germline CDR1 is GTSNPN and CDR2 is SVGIG (reference sequence). The CDR3: CAWGGRGTEAFF. CDR3 DNA sequence: TGTGCCTGGGGGGGGAGGGGCACTGAAGCTTTCTTT.

The chain is built from TRBV6-5 and TRBJ2-3, with 7 bases that match TRBD2. V dropped 2 bases and J dropped 4; count of bases not matched to a gene: 0. The length of the CDR3 is 13 residues. CDR1 is MNHEY and CDR2 is SVGAGI in the germline V gene. The CDR3 region is CASSYAGADTQYF. DNA for the CDR3: TGTGCCAGCAGTTACGCGGGAGCAGATACGCAGTATTTT.

The chain carries TRBV27 and TRBJ1-2, with 7 bases identical to TRBD1. The germline CDR1 and CDR2 sequences are MNHEY and SMNVEV (reference sequence). V shed 3 bases and J 7 bases; nucleotides not matched to a gene: 5. CDR3 size: 13 residues. This CDR3 reads CASSFDRERGYTF. CDR3 nucleotide sequence: TGTGCCAGCAGTTTCGACAGGGAGCGTGGCTACACCTTC.

The genes are TRBV7-3 and TRBJ2-5; D is possibly TRBD1 (5 bases). This CDR3 spans 13 amino acids. Trimming took 1 base from V and 4 from J, leaving 7 bases between them. Germline CDR1 is SGHTA and CDR2 is FQGTGA. The DNA of the CDR3 is TGTGCCAGCAGCTTAAATGGGGCAGAGACCCAGTACTTC. Residues: CASSLNGAETQYF.

The chain's CDR3 is CASSPGGTSYEQYV. Written as DNA, the CDR3 is TGTGCCAGCAGCCCGGGGGGTACCTCCTACGAGCAGTACGTC. This chain uses TRBV7-8 with TRBJ2-7, with 7 bases matching TRBD2. Trimming at V came to 5 bases and at J to 0 bases, leaving 4 bases not matched to a gene. The CDR3 spans 14 residues. CDR1 is SGHVS and CDR2 is FQNEAQ in the germline V gene.

The rearrangement links TRBV14 to TRBJ2-7, with a tentative D call TRBD2 (5 bases). The CDR3 contains 17 residues. Between the trimmed V and J ends, which lost 5 bases and 3 bases, there was a span of 23 bases. Per the germline V gene, CDR1 is SGHDN and CDR2 is FVKESK. CDR3 nucleotide sequence: TGTGCCAGCAGCACGGGGTTGTCCGGGATAAGAGGCTACGAGCAGTACTTC. Amino acid sequence: CASSTGLSGIRGYEQYF.

The V and J genes are TRBV7-2 and TRBJ1-2, with 9 bases that match TRBD1. Germline CDR1 SGHTA, CDR2 FQGNSA. There are 14 residues in the CDR3. Trimming at V came to 5 bases and at J to 4 bases, leaving 5 bases not matched to a gene. The CDR3: CASSPQGQGYGYTF. In DNA form, the CDR3 reads TGTGCCAGCAGCCCCCAGGGACAGGGCTATGGCTACACCTTC.

The chain carries TRBV4-1 and TRBJ2-7; weak D call: TRBD2 (5 bases). Germline lookup yields CDR1 MGHRA and CDR2 YSYEKL. Deletions cut 1 base from V and 0 bases from J, with 16 bases between. CDR3 length equals 17 residues. CDR3 nucleotides: TGCGCCAGCAGCCAAGGCGTACAGCGGAGGAACTCCTACGAGCAGTACTTC. Amino acids: CASSQGVQRRNSYEQYF.

This chain uses TRBV28 with TRBJ2-7; 8 bases fit TRBD1. J was trimmed by 4 bases and V by 5 bases; bases with no gene match: 1. Looked up from germline, CDR1 is MDHEN and CDR2 is SYDVKM. The CDR3 is 12 amino acids. The CDR3 DNA sequence: TGTGCCAGCAGTCGGACAGGGTACGAGCAGTACGTC. This translates into CASSRTGYEQYV.

The chain joins TRBV7-9 to TRBJ2-4; 8 positions match TRBD2. Germline CDR1 and CDR2: SEHNR and FQNEAQ (reference sequence). The CDR3 is 15 amino acids. The V and J ends lost 5 bases and 5 bases, in that order; junction bases with no gene match: 8. DNA for the CDR3: TGTGCCAGCAGCGTGGGACTAGAGCTAGAAAACATTCAGTACTTC. Translation: CASSVGLELENIQYF.

The CDR3 sequence: CASSPRGGLFNSPLHF. DNA for the CDR3: TGTGCCAGCAGCCCGCGGGGGGGATTGTTTAATTCACCCCTCCACTTT. V usage is TRBV7-2 and J usage is TRBJ1-6; D is perhaps TRBD1 (5 bases). The germline V gene has CDR1 SGHTA and CDR2 FQGNSA. The CDR3 has 16 residues. V gave up 5 bases and J gave up 6 bases, with 17 bases separating them. Filled out from reference TRBV7-2 and TRBJ1-6, the complete variable domain reads GAGVSQSPSNKVTEKGKDVELRCDPISGHTALYWYRQSLGQGLEFLIYFQGNSAPDKSGLPSDRFSAERTGGSVSTLTIQRTQQEDSAVYLCASSPRGGLFNSPLHFGNGTRLTVT.

The V and J genes are TRBV5-1 and TRBJ2-1; D not resolved. V was cut by 4 bases and J by 9 bases, with 8 bases left in between. The germline V gene has CDR1 SGHRS and CDR2 YFSETQ. The CDR3 contains 11 residues. CDR3 amino acids: CASSQASEQFF. CDR3 sequence (DNA): TGCGCCAGCAGCCAGGCCAGTGAGCAGTTCTTC.

This chain connects TRBV25-1 to TRBJ1-1, with D unclear. V was pared by 6 bases and J by 2 bases, with 7 bases between. The length of the CDR3 is 12 residues. Looked up from germline, CDR1 is MGHDK and CDR2 is SYGVNS. This CDR3 reads CASSVTNTEAFF. In nucleotides, the CDR3 is TGTGCCAGCAGCGTTACAAACACTGAAGCTTTCTTT.